This T cell receptor beta chain was sequenced in a study of blood T cells in healthy people across ages. Study observations and caveats: Older age went with lower TCR beta diversity per million T cells, in a roughly linear way.

Through a sample-barcoded 5' primer and a J-beta primer mix, a second PCR was run for roughly 6 to 11 cycles. Each cDNA molecule was tagged by a template-switch adaptor with 12 random nucleotides. MiXCR was run by TCRdb on the 5' RACE reads, yielding one entry per CDR3 protein. The data contain around 900,000 distinct CDR3 sequences, around 30% of them singletons. This clonotype showed up just a few times. As yet, its antigen is unknown. This CDR3 is 16 amino acids long. The V and J ends lost 1 base and 4 bases, in that order; junction bases with no gene match: 9. The germline V gene encodes CDR1 SGHVS and CDR2 FQNEAQ. Researchers collected about 9.1 milliliters of peripheral blood from every single donor. Extraction yielded at least 5 micrograms of total RNA per sample.

The genes are TRBV7-8 and TRBJ1-1; TRBD1 matches 7 bases. Sequences were obtained from blood. This sequence originates from a woman older than 75 in good health. Here the CDR3 reads CASSLGYRGRSTEAFF. In DNA form, the CDR3 reads TGTGCCAGCAGCTTAGGGTACAGGGGTCGGAGCACTGAAGCTTTCTTT.